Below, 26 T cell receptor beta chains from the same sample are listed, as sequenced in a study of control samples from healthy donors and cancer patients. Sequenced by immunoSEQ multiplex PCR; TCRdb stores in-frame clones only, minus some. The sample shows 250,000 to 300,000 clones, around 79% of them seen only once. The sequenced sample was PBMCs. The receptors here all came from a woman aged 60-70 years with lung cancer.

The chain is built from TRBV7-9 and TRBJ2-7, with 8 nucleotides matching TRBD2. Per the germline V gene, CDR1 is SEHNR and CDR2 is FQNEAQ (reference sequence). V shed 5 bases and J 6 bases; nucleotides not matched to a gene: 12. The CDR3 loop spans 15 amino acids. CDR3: CASSPPYSGIGEQYF. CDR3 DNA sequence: TGTGCCAGCAGCCCCCCCTATAGCGGGATCGGCGAGCAGTACTTC.

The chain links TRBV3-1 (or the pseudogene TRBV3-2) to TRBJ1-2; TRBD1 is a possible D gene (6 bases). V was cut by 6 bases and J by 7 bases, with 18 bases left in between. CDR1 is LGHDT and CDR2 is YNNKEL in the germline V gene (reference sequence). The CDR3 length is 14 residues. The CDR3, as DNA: TGTGCCAGCAGGGTTACAGGGTTGGCCGGTGGCTACACCTTC. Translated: CASRVTGLAGGYTF.

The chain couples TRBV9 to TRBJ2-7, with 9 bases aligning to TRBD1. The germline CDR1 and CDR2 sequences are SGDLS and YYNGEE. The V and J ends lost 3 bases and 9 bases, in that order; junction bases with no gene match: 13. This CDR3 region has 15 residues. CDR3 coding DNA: TGTGCCAGCAGCGGCGGACAGGGGCCACTAAGAGGGCAGTACTTC. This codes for CASSGGQGPLRGQYF.

The CDR3 reads CASSPSGGGNSPLHF. The CDR3 nucleotides read TGTGCCAGCAGCCCCAGTGGGGGGGGCAATTCACCCCTCCACTTT. This chain links TRBV7-9 with TRBJ1-6; possible D gene TRBD1, 6 bases. The CDR3 has 15 residues. The germline V gene has CDR1 SEHNR and CDR2 FQNEAQ (reference sequence). V lost 5 bases to trimming and J lost 7 bases, with 15 bases between them.

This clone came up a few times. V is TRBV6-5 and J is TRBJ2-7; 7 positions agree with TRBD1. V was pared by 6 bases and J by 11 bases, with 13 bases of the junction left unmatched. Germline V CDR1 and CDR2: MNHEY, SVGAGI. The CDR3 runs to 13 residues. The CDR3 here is CASRRTGVSLEYF. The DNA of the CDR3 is TGTGCCAGCAGGCGGACAGGAGTTTCCCTAGAGTACTTC.

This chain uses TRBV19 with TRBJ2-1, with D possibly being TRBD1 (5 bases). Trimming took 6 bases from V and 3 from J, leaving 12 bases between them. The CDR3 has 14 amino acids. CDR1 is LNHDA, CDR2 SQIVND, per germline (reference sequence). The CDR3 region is CASRSTAYYNEQFF. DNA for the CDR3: TGTGCCAGTAGATCGACAGCTTACTACAATGAGCAGTTCTTC.

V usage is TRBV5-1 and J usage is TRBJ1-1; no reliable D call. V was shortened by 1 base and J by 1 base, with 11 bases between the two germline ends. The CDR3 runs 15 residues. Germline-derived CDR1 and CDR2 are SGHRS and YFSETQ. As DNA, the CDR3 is TGCGCCAGCAGCTTGCTATCGACCCCGAACACTGAAGCTTTCTTT. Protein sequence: CASSLLSTPNTEAFF.

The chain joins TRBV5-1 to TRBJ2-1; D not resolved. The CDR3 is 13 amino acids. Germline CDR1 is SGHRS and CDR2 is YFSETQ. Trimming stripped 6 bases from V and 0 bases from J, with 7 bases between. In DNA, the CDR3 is TGCGCCAGCAAGGTTGGCTCCTACAATGAGCAGTTCTTC. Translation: CASKVGSYNEQFF.

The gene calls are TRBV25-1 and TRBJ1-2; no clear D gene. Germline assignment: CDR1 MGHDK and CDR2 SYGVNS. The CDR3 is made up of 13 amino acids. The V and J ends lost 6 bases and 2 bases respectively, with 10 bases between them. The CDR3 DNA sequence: TGTGCCAGCAGCCCCGCAGGCAACTATGGCTACACCTTC. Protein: CASSPAGNYGYTF.

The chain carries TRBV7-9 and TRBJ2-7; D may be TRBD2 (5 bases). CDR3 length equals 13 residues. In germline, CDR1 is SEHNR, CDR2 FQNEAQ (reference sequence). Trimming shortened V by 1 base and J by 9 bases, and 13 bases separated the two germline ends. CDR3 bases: TGTGCCAGCAGCTTAGTGCCCCCCGGAGGGCAGTACTTC. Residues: CASSLVPPGGQYF.

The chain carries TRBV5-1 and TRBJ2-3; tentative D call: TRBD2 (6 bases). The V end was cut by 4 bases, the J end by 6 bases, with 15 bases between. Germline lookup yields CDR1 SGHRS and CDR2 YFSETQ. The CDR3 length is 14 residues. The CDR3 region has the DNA TGCGCCAGCAGCGGGGGGTCGCCGTGGGATACGCAGTATTTT. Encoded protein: CASSGGSPWDTQYF.

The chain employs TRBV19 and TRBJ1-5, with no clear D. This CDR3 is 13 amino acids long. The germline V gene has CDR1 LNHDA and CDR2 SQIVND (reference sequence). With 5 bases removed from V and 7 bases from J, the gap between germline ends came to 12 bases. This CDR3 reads CASSWGLGQPQHF. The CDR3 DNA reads TGTGCCAGTAGTTGGGGTTTAGGACAGCCCCAGCATTTT.

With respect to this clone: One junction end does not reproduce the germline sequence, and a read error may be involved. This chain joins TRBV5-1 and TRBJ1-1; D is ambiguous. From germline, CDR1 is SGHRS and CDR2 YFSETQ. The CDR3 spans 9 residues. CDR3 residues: CASSPPTKF. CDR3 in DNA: TGCGCCAGCAGCCCCCCGACTAAATTT.

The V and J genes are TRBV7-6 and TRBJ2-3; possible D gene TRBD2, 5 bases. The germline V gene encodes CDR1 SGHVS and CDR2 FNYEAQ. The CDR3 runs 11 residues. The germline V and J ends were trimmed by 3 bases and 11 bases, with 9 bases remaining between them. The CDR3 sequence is CASSFQDLQYF. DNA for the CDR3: TGTGCCAGCAGCTTCCAGGACTTGCAGTATTTT.

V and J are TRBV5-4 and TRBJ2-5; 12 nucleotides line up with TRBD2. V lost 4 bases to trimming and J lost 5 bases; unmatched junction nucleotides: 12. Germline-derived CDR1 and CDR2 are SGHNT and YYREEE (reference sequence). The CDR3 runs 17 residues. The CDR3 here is CASSETSGSVFGETQYF. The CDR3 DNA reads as TGTGCCAGCAGCGAGACTAGCGGGAGCGTTTTCGGGGAGACCCAGTACTTC.

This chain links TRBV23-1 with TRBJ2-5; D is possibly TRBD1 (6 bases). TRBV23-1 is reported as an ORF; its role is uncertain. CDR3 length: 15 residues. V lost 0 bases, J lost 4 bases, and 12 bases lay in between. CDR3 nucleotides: TGCGCCAGCAGTCAATCCAGGGGTGGACGAGAGACCCAGTACTTC. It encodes CASSQSRGGRETQYF.

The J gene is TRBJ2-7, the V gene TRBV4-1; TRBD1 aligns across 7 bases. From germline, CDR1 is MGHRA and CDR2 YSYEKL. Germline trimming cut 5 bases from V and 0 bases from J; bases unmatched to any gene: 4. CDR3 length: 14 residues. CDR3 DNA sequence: TGCGCCAGCAGCACCCGGGACAGCTCCTACGAGCAGTACTTC. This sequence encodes CASSTRDSSYEQYF.

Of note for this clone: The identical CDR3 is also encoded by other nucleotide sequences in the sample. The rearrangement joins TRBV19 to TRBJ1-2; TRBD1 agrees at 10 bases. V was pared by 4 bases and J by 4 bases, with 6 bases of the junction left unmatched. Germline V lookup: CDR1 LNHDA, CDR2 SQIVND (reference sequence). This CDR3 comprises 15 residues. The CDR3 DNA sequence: TGTGCCAGTAGTACCCGGGACAGGGGCTCCTATGGCTACACCTTC. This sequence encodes CASSTRDRGSYGYTF.

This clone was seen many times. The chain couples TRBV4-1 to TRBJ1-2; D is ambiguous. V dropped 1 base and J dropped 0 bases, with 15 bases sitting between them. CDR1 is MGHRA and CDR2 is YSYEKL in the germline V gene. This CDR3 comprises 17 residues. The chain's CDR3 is CASSQARRRDSNYGYTF. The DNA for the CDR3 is TGCGCCAGCAGCCAAGCGAGGCGGCGGGATTCTAACTATGGCTACACCTTC.

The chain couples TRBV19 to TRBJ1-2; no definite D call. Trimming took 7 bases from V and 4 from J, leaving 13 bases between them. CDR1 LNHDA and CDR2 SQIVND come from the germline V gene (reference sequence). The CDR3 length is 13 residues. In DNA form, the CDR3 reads TGTGCCAGTATTGAATGGGGATCCTATGGCTACACCTTC. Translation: CASIEWGSYGYTF.

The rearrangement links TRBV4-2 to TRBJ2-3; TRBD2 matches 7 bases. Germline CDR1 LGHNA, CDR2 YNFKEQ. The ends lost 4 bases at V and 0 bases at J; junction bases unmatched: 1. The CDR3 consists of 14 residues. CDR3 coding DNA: TGTGCCAGCAGCCGCGGGGGTAGCACAGATACGCAGTATTTT. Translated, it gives CASSRGGSTDTQYF.

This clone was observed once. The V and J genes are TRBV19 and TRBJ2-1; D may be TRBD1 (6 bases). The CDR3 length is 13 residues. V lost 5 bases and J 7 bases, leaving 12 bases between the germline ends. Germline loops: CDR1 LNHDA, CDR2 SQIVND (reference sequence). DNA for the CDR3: TGTGCCAGTAGTTTACTCAGGGGAAATGAGCAGTTCTTC. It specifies CASSLLRGNEQFF. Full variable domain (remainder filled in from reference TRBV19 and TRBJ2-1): DGGITQSPKYLFRKEGQNVTLSCEQNLNHDAMYWYRQDPGQGLRLIYYSQIVNDFQKGDIAEGYSVSREKKESFPLTVTSAQKNPTAFYLCASSLLRGNEQFFGPGTRLTVL.

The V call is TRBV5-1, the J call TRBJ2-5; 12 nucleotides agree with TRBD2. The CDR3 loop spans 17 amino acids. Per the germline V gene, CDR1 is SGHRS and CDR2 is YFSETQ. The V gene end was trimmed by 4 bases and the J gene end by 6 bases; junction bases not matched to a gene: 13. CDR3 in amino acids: CASSTTSGRSTVKTQYF. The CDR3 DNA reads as TGCGCCAGCAGCACGACTAGCGGGAGATCAACTGTAAAGACCCAGTACTTC. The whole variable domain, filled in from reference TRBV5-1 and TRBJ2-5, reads KAGVTQTPRYLIKTRGQQVTLSCSPISGHRSVSWYQQTPGQGLQFLFEYFSETQRNKGNFPGRFSGRQFSNSRSEMNVSTLELGDSALYLCASSTTSGRSTVKTQYFGPGTRLLVL.

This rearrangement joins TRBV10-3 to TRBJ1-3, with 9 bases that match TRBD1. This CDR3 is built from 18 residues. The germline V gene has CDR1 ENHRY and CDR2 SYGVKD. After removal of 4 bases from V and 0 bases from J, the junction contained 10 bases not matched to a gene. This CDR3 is CAISAGTGTVGSGNTIYF. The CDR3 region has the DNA TGTGCCATCAGTGCCGGGACAGGGACAGTCGGCTCTGGAAACACCATATATTTT.

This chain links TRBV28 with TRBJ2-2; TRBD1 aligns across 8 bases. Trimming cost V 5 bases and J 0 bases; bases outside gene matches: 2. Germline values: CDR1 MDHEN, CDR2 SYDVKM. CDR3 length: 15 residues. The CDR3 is CASSRTGTNTGELFF. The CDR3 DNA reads TGTGCCAGCAGTAGGACAGGGACGAACACCGGGGAGCTGTTTTTT.

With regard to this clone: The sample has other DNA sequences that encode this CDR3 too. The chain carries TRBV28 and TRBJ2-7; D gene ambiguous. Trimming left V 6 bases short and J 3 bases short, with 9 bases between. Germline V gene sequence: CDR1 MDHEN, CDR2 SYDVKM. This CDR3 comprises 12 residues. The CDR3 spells CASSPTSYEQYF. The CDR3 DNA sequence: TGTGCCAGCAGCCCTACCAGCTACGAGCAGTACTTC.